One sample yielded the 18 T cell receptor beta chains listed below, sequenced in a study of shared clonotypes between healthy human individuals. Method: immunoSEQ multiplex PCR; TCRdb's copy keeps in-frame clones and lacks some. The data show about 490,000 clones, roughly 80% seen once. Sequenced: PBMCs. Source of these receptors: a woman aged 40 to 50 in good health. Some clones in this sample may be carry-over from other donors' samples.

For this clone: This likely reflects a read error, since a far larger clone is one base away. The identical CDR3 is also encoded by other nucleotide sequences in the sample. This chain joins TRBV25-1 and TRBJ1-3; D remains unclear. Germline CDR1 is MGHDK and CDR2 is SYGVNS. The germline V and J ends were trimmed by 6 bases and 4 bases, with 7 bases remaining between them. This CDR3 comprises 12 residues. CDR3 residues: CASSPSGNTIYF. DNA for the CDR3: TGTGCCAGCAGCCCCTCGGGAAACACCATATATTTT.

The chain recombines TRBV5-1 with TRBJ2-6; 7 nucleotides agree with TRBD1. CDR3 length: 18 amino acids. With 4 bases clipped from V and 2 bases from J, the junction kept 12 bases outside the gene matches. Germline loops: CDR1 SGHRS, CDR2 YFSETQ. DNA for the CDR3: TGCGCCAGCAGCATTTCCGGGACAGTTGTTCCTGGGGCCAACGTCCTGACTTTC. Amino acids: CASSISGTVVPGANVLTF.

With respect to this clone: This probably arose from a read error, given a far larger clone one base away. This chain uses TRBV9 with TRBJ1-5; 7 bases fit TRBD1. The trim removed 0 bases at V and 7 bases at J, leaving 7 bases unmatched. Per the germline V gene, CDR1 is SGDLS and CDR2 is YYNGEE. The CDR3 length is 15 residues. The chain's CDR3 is CASSVEGARVQPQHF. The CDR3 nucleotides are TGTGCCAGCAGCGTAGAGGGGGCGCGGGTACAGCCCCAGCATTTT.

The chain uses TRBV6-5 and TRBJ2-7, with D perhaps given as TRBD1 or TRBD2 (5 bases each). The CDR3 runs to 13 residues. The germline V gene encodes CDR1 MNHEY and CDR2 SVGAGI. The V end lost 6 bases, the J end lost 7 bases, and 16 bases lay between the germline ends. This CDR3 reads CASSSVRGREQYF. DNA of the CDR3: TGTGCCAGCAGCTCCGTCCGGGGCAGAGAGCAGTACTTC.

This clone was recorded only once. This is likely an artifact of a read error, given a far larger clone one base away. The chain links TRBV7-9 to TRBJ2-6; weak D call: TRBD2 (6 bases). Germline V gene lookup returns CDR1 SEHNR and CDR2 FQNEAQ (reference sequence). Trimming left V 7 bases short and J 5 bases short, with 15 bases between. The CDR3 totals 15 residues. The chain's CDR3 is CASTGGGARANVLTF. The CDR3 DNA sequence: TGTGCCAGCACCGGCGGCGGGGCCAGGGCCAACGTCCTGACTTTC.

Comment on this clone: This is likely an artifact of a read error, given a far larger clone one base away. CDR3 DNA: TGTGCCAGCAGTGTGGGGGGTGGGATTGAAGCTTTCTTT. This codes for CASSVGGGIEAFF. The chain recombines TRBV2 with TRBJ1-1; D perhaps matches TRBD1 (5 bases). The CDR3 contains 13 residues. V lost 4 bases and J lost 7, with 13 bases in between. Germline CDR1 is SNHLY and CDR2 is FYNNEI.

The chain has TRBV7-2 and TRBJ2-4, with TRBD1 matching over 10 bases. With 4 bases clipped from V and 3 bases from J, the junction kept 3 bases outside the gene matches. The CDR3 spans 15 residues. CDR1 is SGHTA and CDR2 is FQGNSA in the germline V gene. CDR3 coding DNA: TGTGCCAGCAGCTCGACAGGGGGCGTCAAAAACATTCAGTACTTC. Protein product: CASSSTGGVKNIQYF.

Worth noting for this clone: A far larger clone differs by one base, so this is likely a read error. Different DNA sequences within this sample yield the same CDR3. CDR3 in DNA: TGCAGCGTCCTAATCCCCCTTGTAGCGGGGGGAACCTCCTCCTACAATGAGCAGTTCTTC. It codes for CSVLIPLVAGGTSSYNEQFF. The chain links TRBV29-1 to TRBJ2-1; 10 bases are shared with TRBD2. The germline gives CDR1 SQVTM, CDR2 ANQGSEA. The CDR3 is 20 residues long. Trimming removed 6 bases from V and 0 bases from J; junction bases left unmatched: 20.

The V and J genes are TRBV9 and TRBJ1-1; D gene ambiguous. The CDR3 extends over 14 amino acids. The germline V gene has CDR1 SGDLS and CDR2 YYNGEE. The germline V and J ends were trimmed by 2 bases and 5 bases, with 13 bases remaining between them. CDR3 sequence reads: CASSVAVYGTEAFF. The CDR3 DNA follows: TGTGCCAGCAGCGTTGCGGTGTACGGGACTGAAGCTTTCTTT.

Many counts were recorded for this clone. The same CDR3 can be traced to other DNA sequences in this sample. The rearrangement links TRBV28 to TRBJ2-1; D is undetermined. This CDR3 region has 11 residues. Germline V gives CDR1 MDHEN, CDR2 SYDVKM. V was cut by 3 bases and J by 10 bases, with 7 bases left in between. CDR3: CASSFTWEQFF. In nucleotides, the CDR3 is TGTGCCAGCAGTTTCACCTGGGAGCAGTTCTTC.

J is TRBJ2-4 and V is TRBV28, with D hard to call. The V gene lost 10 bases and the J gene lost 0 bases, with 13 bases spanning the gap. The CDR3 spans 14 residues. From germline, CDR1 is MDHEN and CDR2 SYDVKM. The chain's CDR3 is CATALPLAKNIQYF. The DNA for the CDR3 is TGTGCCACCGCTCTACCCCTAGCCAAAAACATTCAGTACTTC.

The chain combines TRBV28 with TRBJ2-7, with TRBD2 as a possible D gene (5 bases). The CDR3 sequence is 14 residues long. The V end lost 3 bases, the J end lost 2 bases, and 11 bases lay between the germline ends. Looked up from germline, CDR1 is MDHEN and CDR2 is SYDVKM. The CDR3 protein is CASSFPGRAYEQYF. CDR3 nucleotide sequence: TGTGCCAGCAGTTTTCCGGGAAGGGCCTACGAGCAGTACTTC.

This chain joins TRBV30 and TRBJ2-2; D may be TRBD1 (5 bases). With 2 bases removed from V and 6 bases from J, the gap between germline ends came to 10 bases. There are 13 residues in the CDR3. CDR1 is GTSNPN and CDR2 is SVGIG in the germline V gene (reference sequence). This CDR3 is CAWSIRASGELFF. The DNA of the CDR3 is TGTGCCTGGAGTATCAGGGCATCCGGGGAGCTGTTTTTT.

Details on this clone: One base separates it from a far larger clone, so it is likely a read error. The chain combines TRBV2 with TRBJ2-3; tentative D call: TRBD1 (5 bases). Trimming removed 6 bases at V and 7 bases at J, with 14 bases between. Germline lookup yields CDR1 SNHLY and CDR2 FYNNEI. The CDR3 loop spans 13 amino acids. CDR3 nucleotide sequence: TGTGCCAGCAGACTGGGGCTGTTGAATACGCAGTATTTT. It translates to CASRLGLLNTQYF. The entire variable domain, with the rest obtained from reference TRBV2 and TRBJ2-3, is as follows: EPEVTQTPSHQVTQMGQEVILRCVPISNHLYFYWYRQILGQKVEFLVSFYNNEISEKSEIFDDQFSVERPDGSNFTLKIRSTKLEDSAMYFCASRLGLLNTQYFGPGTRLTVL.

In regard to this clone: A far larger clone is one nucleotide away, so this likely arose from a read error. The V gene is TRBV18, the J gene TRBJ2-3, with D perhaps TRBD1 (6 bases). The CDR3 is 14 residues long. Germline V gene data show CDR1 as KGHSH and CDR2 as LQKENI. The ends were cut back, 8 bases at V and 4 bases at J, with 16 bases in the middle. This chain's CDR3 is CASLGQQGADTQYF. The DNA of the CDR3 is TGTGCCAGCCTAGGGCAACAGGGCGCAGATACGCAGTATTTT. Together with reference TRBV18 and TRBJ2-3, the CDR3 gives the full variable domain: NAGVMQNPRHLVRRRGQEARLRCSPMKGHSHVYWYRQLPEEGLKFMVYLQKENIIDESGMPKERFSAEFPKEGPSILRIQQVVRGDSAAYFCASLGQQGADTQYFGPGTRLTVL.

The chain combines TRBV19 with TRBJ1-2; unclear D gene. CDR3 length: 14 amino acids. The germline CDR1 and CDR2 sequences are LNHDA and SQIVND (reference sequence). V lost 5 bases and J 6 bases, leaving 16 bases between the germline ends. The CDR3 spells CASSFVVSSDGYTF. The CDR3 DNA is TGTGCCAGTAGTTTCGTGGTAAGCAGTGATGGCTACACCTTC.

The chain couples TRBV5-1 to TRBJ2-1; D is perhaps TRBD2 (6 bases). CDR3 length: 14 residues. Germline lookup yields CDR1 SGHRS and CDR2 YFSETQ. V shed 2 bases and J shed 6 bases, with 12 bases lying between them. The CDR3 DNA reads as TGCGCCAGCAGCTTTAGCGGTTCGGGCAATGAGCAGTTCTTC. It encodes CASSFSGSGNEQFF.

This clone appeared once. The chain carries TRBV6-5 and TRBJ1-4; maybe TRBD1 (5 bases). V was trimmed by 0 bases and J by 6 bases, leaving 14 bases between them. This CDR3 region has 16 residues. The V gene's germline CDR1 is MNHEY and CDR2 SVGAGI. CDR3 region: CASSYSSRGAYEKLFF. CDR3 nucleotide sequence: TGTGCCAGCAGTTACTCGTCGAGGGGCGCCTATGAAAAACTGTTTTTT.